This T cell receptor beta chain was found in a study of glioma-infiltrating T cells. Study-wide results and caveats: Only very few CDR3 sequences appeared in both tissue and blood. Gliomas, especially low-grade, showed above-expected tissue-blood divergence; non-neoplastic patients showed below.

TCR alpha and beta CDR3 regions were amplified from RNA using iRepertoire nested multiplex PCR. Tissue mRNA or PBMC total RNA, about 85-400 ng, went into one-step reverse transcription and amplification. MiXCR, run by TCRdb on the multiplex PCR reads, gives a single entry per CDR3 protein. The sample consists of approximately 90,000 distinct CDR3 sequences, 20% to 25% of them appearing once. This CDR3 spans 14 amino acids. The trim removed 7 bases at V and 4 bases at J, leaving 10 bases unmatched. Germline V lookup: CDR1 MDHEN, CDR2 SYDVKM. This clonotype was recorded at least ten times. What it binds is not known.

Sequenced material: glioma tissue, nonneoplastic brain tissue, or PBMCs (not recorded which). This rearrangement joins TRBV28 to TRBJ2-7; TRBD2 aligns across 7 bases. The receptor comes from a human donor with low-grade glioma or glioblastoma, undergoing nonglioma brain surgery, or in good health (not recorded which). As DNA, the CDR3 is TGTGCCAGCATTTCGACTGGGCGGGAGTACGAGCAGTACTTC. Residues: CASISTGREYEQYF.